This record concerns one T cell receptor beta chain sequence. Only a few counts were recorded for this clonotype. Its target antigen remains unknown. No clone much larger than this one lies a single base away; base qualities are absent. Sequencing used an Illumina HiSeq 2500. Quantitative 5'-RACE with molecular barcodes was the method used to prepare the TCR beta libraries. As for the authors' bioinformatics: Disease-linked TCR variants were identified with a new computational method built on a probabilistic model of VDJ rearrangement. The public sequencing data were trimmed at Q25 with fastp and processed into clonotypes with MiXCR by TCRdb, which kept only in-frame beta chains. When rows share a CDR3 protein, they turn into one entry using the most common DNA and genes. The V and J calls, along with clone size, are taken from TCRdb and not from the paper's own processing. In all, the sample holds around 440,000 distinct CDR3 sequences, and 17% of those were seen once. About 0.94% of the sample rests with the top ten.

This specimen comes from a study of CD8 T cells in ankylosing spondylitis (dated by TCRdb to 2015 to 2018). Describing the broader study: To find TCR variants linked to disease, the study profiled T cell receptor beta repertoires in ankylosing spondylitis patients and healthy donors. The whole study cohort included over a hundred healthy donors and about two dozen ankylosing spondylitis patients. Samples of peripheral blood were taken, and for ankylosing spondylitis patients, synovial fluid was collected as well. The paper's findings and limits, for the study overall: Some of the motif variants had been reported before in the synovial fluid and blood of reactive arthritis patients, a finding that suggests common disease-initiation mechanisms. The disease-linked clones were reported to be significantly enriched in matched synovial fluid samples from ankylosing spondylitis patients. The disease-linked clones had a CD8+ phenotype and were found at relatively low frequencies in peripheral blood. A TCR beta motif made up of eight highly homologous amino acid variants appeared to be characteristic of blood from ankylosing spondylitis patients.

The receptor was isolated from a male donor with ankylosing spondylitis. The material sequenced was blood, either unsorted or a sorted T cell fraction (not recorded which).

The CDR3 protein sequence reads: CASIGWAKNIQYF. The nucleotide sequence is TGTGCCAGTATTGGGTGGGCCAAAAACATTCAGTACTTC. The chain is made from TRBV19 and TRBJ2-4, with no confident D gene call. The germline V gene (reference sequence) provides CDR1 LNHDA and CDR2 SQIVND. V is clipped by 7 bases and J by 1 base, and the sequence between their germline boundaries is 8 bases long. Measured from the cysteine to the phenylalanine, the CDR3 is 13 residues long. This entry keeps only the CDR3 DNA: 39 bases, framed from base 1.